A single sample is the source of the 15 T cell receptor beta chains below, sequenced in a study of PD-1 blockade in classical Hodgkin lymphoma. Sequencing was performed with immunoSEQ multiplex PCR; in TCRdb, only in-frame clones are kept and a portion is missing. Seen here are 130,000 to 150,000 clones, approximately 80% observed once, and the top ten hold roughly 9.2%. All the patients suffered relapse after autologous stem cell transplantation, and brentuximab vedotin exposure differed. The sample was peripheral blood mononuclear cells (PBMCs), taken before the second cycle of nivolumab. Every receptor here comes from a human donor with classical Hodgkin lymphoma.

The chain carries TRBV7-6 and TRBJ2-3, with 12 nucleotides matching TRBD2. The CDR3 length is 15 residues. V lost 5 bases, J lost 5 bases, and 5 bases stayed unmatched. CDR1 is SGHVS, CDR2 FNYEAQ, per germline. The CDR3 reads CASSRGLAGLDTQYF. The CDR3 nucleotides are TGTGCCAGCAGCCGGGGACTAGCGGGCTTAGATACGCAGTATTTT.

This sequence joins TRBV6-4 and TRBJ1-1, with D hard to call. V lost 2 bases and J 10 bases, leaving 17 bases between the germline ends. The germline V gene has CDR1 MRHNA and CDR2 SNTAGT. This CDR3 is built from 14 residues. The CDR3 nucleotides are TGTGCCAGCAGTGACGGCCCAGAGGCCCACAGAGCTTTCTTT. Its protein product is CASSDGPEAHRAFF.

This clone turned up a few times. The chain links TRBV6-5 to TRBJ2-1; unclear D gene. The CDR3 contains 14 residues. V was trimmed by 5 bases and J by 2 bases, leaving 10 bases between them. Germline V gene data show CDR1 as MNHEY and CDR2 as SVGAGI. CDR3 sequence (DNA): TGTGCCAGCAGTAGCCGGCCCCCCTACAATGAGCAGTTCTTC. It specifies CASSSRPPYNEQFF.

The chain combines TRBV7-2 with TRBJ1-1; the match to TRBD1 covers 8 bases. Germline values: CDR1 SGHTA, CDR2 FQGNSA. V was clipped by 5 bases and J by 0 bases; unmatched bases: 2. The CDR3 totals 14 residues. The CDR3 DNA reads TGTGCCAGCAGCCAGGACAGGGTGAACACTGAAGCTTTCTTT. Encoded protein: CASSQDRVNTEAFF.

The rearrangement uses TRBV9 and TRBJ2-3; D gene unclear. The V gene lost 0 bases and the J gene lost 2 bases, with 7 bases spanning the gap. This CDR3 spans 14 amino acids. Germline loops: CDR1 SGDLS, CDR2 YYNGEE. The CDR3 region has the DNA TGTGCCAGCAGCGTAGGGCGGAACACAGATACGCAGTATTTT. Translation gives CASSVGRNTDTQYF.

The J gene is TRBJ1-1, the V gene TRBV7-3, with D hard to call. CDR1 SGHTA and CDR2 FQGTGA come from the germline V gene. The ends were cut back, 4 bases at V and 5 bases at J, with 17 bases in the middle. This CDR3 has 15 amino acids. The CDR3 bases are TGTGCCAGCAGCTCGACCGGGTCCATGGGGACTGAAGCTTTCTTT. Protein sequence: CASSSTGSMGTEAFF.

V gene TRBV28 combines with J gene TRBJ1-1, with a tentative D call TRBD1 (5 bases). The CDR3 loop spans 15 amino acids. In germline, CDR1 is MDHEN, CDR2 SYDVKM. The V gene lost 4 bases and the J gene lost 2 bases, with 14 bases spanning the gap. The CDR3 loop is CASSSPSGGNTEAFF. The DNA of the CDR3 is TGTGCCAGCAGTTCCCCGTCCGGGGGAAACACTGAAGCTTTCTTT. Drawing the rest from reference TRBV28 and TRBJ1-1, the complete variable domain is DVKVTQSSRYLVKRTGEKVFLECVQDMDHENMFWYRQDPGLGLRLIYFSYDVKMKEKGDIPEGYSVSREKKERFSLILESASTNQTSMYLCASSSPSGGNTEAFFGQGTRLTVV.

This sequence joins TRBV29-1 and TRBJ2-5; 9 bases match TRBD2. This CDR3 has 13 residues. The germline V gene has CDR1 SQVTM and CDR2 ANQGSEA. The trim removed 6 bases at V and 3 bases at J, leaving 5 bases unmatched. The CDR3: CSVATSGEETQYF. The CDR3 nucleotides read TGCAGCGTCGCGACTAGCGGAGAAGAGACCCAGTACTTC.

This rearrangement joins TRBV28 to TRBJ1-2, with 11 bases that match TRBD1. V lost 6 bases and J lost 8; bases outside the gene matches: 8. Germline CDR1 is MDHEN and CDR2 is SYDVKM. The CDR3 contains 14 residues. Here the CDR3 DNA reads TGTGCCAGCAGGGACTCGGACAGGGGGCAAGGCTACACCTTC. This encodes CASRDSDRGQGYTF.

A single count supports this clone. The chain is built from TRBV9 and TRBJ2-3; weak D call: TRBD2 (6 bases). Germline-derived CDR1 and CDR2 are SGDLS and YYNGEE. Trimming shortened V by 2 bases and J by 5 bases, and 9 bases separated the two germline ends. This CDR3 comprises 13 residues. CDR3 coding DNA: TGTGCCAGCAGCGTCCTCGGGGGAGATACGCAGTATTTT. Translated, it gives CASSVLGGDTQYF.

This sequence joins TRBV5-1 and TRBJ1-1; the D gene is possibly TRBD1 (6 bases). Trimming removed 0 bases from V and 7 bases from J, with 10 bases in between. CDR1 and CDR2 (germline): SGHRS, YFSETQ. This CDR3 spans 13 amino acids. The CDR3 nucleotides read TGCGCCAGCAGCTTGGAGGGGGGCAGTGAAGCTTTCTTT. This sequence encodes CASSLEGGSEAFF.

The chain recombines TRBV4-2 with TRBJ2-2; D remains ambiguous. The ends were cut back, 4 bases at V and 6 bases at J, with 6 bases in the middle. The CDR3 has 12 amino acids. CDR1 and CDR2 (germline): LGHNA, YNFKEQ. Here the CDR3 reads CASSLTAGELFF. The CDR3 DNA sequence: TGTGCCAGCAGCCTGACGGCCGGGGAGCTGTTTTTT.

The CDR3 region has the DNA TGTGCCAGCAGTACAGGACAGGGATTCTCCTACGAGCAGTACTTC. This encodes CASSTGQGFSYEQYF. The chain couples TRBV28 to TRBJ2-7, with TRBD1 identical over 8 bases. The germline gives CDR1 MDHEN, CDR2 SYDVKM. V lost 5 bases to trimming and J lost 0 bases; unmatched junction nucleotides: 6. The CDR3 spans 15 residues.

This clone was seen ten or more times. The V call is TRBV27, the J call TRBJ1-2; perhaps TRBD1 as D (5 bases). Per germline, CDR1 MNHEY and CDR2 SMNVEV (reference sequence). This CDR3 region has 14 residues. Trimming removed 5 bases from V and 6 bases from J, with 16 bases in between. CDR3 nucleotide sequence: TGTGCCAGCAGTCAGGTATGGGGCTCCCATGGCTACACCTTC. It yields the protein CASSQVWGSHGYTF.

The rearrangement links TRBV7-9 to TRBJ2-7, with TRBD1 matching over 7 bases. Trimming removed 5 bases from V and 0 bases from J; junction bases left unmatched: 4. Germline V CDR1 and CDR2: SEHNR, FQNEAQ (reference sequence). The CDR3 has 14 residues. CDR3 region: CASSPDRSSYEQYF. CDR3 bases: TGTGCCAGCAGCCCGGACAGGAGCTCCTACGAGCAGTACTTC.